This entry features one T cell receptor (beta chain) sequence. Its antigen is not known. This sample stems from a study of T-cell reconstitution after alpha-beta-depleted transplantation in children. Study findings and constraints: Surviving recipient cells, namely T cells and thymic progenitors, were the source of high day-60 TCRbeta diversity in some patients. Newly generated T cells supplied most T-cell counts and diversity one year post-transplant. Reportedly, only several hundred clones from non-depleted graft cells drove alpha-beta T-cell counts at about two months.

It was with unique molecular identifiers that the TCRbeta library was prepared. From the PCR reads, TCRdb called clonotypes with MiXCR, one entry per CDR3 protein. The repertoire consists of about 340,000 distinct CDR3 sequences, with around 16% occurring once and the leading ten covering around 38%. Germline loops: CDR1 SGHRS, CDR2 YFSETQ. The CDR3 sequence is 17 residues long. Between the trimmed V and J ends, which lost 5 bases and 0 bases, there was a span of 19 bases. This clonotype originated in a male patient under 10 years old who had a stem cell transplant for acute lymphoblastic leukemia, so the T cells may come from the graft donor. The chain is built from TRBV5-1 and TRBJ2-3, with D possibly being TRBD2 (5 bases). The starting material was PBMCs, mostly from graft donor cells, obtained 360 days after TCRalphabeta/CD19-depleted stem cell transplant. The CDR3 is CASSTLGLAVSTDTQYF. CDR3 sequence (DNA): TGCGCCAGCAGTACGCTCGGCCTAGCTGTAAGCACAGATACGCAGTATTTT.